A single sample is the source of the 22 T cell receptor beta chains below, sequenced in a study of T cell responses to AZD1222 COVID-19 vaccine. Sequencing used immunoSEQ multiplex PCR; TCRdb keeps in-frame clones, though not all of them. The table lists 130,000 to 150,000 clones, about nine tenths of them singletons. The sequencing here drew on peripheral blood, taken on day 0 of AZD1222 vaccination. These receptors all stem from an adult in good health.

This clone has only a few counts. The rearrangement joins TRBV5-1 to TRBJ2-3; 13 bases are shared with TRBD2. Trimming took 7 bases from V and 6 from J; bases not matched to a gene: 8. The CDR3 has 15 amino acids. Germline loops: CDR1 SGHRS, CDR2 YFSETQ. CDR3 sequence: CASAMTSGGLDTQYF. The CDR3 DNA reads TGCGCCAGCGCTATGACTAGCGGGGGGCTGGATACGCAGTATTTT.

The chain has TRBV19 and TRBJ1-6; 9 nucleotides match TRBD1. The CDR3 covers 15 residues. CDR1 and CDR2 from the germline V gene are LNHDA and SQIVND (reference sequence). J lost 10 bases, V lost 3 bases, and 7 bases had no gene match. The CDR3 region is CASSISGQGRSPLHF. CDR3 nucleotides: TGTGCCAGTAGTATCTCTGGACAGGGGAGGTCACCCCTCCACTTT.

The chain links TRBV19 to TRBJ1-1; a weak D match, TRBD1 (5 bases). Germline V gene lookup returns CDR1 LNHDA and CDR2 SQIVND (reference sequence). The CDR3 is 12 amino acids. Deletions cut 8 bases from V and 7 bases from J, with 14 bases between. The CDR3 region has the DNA TGTGCCAGTGGGACCGTGGGGGGTGAAGCTTTCTTT. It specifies CASGTVGGEAFF.

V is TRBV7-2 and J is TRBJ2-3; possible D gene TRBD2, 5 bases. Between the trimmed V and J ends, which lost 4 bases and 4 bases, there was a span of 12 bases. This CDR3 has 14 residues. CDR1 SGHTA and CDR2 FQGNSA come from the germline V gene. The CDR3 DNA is TGTGCCAGCAGCTCTCCAAGCGGACCAGATACGCAGTATTTT. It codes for CASSSPSGPDTQYF.

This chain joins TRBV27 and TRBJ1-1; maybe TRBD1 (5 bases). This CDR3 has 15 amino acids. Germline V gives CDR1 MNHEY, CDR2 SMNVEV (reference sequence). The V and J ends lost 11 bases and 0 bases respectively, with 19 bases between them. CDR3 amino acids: CAAALGAGMNTEAFF. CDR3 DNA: TGTGCCGCGGCGCTTGGGGCGGGTATGAACACTGAAGCTTTCTTT.

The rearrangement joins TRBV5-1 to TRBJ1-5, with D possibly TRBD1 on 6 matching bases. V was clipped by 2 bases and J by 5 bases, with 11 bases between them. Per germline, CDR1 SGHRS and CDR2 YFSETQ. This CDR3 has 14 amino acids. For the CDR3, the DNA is TGCGCCAGCAGCTTTGGGGGCAGGGATCAGCCCCAGCATTTT. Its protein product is CASSFGGRDQPQHF.

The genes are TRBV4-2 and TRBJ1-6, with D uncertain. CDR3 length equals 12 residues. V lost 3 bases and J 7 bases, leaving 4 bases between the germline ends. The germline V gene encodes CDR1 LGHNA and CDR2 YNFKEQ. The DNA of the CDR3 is TGTGCCAGCAGCCATTCAAATTCACCCCTCCACTTT. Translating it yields CASSHSNSPLHF.

CDR3 region: CASSLQSGLAGYGGELFF. Here the CDR3 DNA reads TGTGCCAGCAGCTTACAATCGGGACTAGCGGGGTACGGCGGGGAGCTGTTTTTT. This chain connects TRBV11-2 to TRBJ2-2; 13 nucleotides line up with TRBD2. The CDR3 is 18 residues long. CDR1 and CDR2 (germline): SGHAT, FQNNGV. The V segment lost 2 bases and the J segment 7 bases; nucleotides outside the gene matches: 10.

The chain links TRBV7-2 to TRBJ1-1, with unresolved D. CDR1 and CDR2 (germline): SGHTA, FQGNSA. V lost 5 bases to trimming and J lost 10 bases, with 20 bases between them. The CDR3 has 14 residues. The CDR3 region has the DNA TGTGCCAGCAGCCCACCCCTGACCGGAGTAGGAGCTTTCTTT. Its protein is CASSPPLTGVGAFF.

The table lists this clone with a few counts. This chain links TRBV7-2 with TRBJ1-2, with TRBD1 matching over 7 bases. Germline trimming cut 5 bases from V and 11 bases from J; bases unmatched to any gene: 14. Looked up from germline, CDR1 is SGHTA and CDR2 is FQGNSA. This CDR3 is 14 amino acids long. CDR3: CASSPNGQGVPYTF. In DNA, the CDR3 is TGTGCCAGCAGCCCAAACGGGCAGGGGGTTCCTTACACCTTC.

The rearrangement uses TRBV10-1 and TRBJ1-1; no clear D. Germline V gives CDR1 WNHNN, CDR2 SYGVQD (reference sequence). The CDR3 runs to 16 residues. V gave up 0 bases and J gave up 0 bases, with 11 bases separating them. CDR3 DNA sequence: TGCGCCAGCAGTGAGTCGAAGTACAATATGAACACTGAAGCTTTCTTT. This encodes CASSESKYNMNTEAFF.

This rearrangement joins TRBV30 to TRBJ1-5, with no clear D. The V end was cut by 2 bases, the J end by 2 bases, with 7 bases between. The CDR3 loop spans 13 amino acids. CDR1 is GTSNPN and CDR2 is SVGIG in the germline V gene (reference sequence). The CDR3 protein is CAWSNGGNQPQHF. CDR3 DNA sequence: TGTGCCTGGAGTAACGGGGGCAATCAGCCCCAGCATTTT.

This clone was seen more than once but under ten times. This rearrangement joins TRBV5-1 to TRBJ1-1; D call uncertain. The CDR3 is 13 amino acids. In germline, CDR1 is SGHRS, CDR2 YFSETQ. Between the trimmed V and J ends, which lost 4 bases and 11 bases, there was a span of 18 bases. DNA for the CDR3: TGCGCCAGCAGCCCCGACCCCGAAGGGTTGGCTTTCTTT. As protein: CASSPDPEGLAFF.

The CDR3 sequence is CASSLGLAGARGVEFF. The CDR3 bases are TGTGCCAGCAGCTTAGGACTAGCGGGGGCGAGAGGGGTGGAGTTCTTC. This rearrangement joins TRBV7-6 to TRBJ2-1, with 12 bases lining up with TRBD2. The J segment lost 14 bases and the V segment lost 1 base, leaving 12 bases of the junction unmatched. CDR1 is SGHVS and CDR2 is FNYEAQ in the germline V gene. CDR3 length equals 16 residues.

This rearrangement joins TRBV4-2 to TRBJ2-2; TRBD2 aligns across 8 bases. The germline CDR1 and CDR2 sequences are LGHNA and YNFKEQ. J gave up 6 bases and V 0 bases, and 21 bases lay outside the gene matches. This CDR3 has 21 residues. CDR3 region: CASSQDFRQRGSLFFSGELFF. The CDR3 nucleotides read TGTGCCAGCAGCCAAGATTTCCGACAGCGGGGGAGCCTTTTTTTTTCCGGGGAGCTGTTTTTT.

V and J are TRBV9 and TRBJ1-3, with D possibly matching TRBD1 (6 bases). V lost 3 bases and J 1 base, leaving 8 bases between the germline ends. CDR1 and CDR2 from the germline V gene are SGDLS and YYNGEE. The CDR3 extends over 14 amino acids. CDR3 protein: CASSGQESGNTIYF. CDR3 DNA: TGTGCCAGCAGCGGACAGGAGTCTGGAAACACCATATATTTT. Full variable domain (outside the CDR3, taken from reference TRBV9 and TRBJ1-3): DSGVTQTPKHLITATGQRVTLRCSPRSGDLSVYWYQQSLDQGLQFLIQYYNGEERAKGNILERFSAQQFPDLHSELNLSSLELGDSALYFCASSGQESGNTIYFGEGSWLTVV.

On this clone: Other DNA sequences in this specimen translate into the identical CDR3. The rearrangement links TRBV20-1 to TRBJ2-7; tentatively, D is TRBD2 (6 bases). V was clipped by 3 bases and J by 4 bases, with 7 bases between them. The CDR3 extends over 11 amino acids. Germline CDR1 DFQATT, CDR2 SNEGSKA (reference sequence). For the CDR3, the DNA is TGCAGTGCTAGGGGAGGATACGAGCAGTACTTC. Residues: CSARGGYEQYF.

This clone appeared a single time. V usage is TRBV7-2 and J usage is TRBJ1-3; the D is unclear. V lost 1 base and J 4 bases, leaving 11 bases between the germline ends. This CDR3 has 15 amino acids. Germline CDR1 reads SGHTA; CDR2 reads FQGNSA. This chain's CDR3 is CASSLVSTYGNTIYF. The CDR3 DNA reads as TGTGCCAGCAGCTTAGTTTCGACTTACGGAAACACCATATATTTT.

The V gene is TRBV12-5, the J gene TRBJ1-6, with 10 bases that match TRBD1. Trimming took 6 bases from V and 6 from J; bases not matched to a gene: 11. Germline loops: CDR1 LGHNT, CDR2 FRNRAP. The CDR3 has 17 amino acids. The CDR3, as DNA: TGTGCTAGTGGGGAGCCGGGACAGGGGATGGGTAATTCACCCCTCCACTTT. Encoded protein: CASGEPGQGMGNSPLHF.

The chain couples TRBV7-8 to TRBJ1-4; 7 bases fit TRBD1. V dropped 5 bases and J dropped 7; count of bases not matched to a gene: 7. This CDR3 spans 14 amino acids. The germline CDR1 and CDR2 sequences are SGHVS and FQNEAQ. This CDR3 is CASSPTGIIEKLFF. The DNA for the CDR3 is TGTGCCAGCAGCCCGACAGGGATTATTGAAAAACTGTTTTTT.

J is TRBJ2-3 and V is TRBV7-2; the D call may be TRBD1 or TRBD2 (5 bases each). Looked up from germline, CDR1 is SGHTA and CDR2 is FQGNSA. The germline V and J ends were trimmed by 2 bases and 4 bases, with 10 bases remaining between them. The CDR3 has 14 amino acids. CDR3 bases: TGTGCCAGCAGCTTATCGTCGGGGCCAGATACGCAGTATTTT. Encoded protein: CASSLSSGPDTQYF.

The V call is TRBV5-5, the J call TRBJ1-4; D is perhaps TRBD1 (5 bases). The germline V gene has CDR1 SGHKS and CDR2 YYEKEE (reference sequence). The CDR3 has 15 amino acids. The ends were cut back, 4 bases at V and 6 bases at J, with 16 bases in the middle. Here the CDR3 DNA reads TGTGCCAGCAGCCTTATATGGTTACAGGATGAAAAACTGTTTTTT. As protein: CASSLIWLQDEKLFF.